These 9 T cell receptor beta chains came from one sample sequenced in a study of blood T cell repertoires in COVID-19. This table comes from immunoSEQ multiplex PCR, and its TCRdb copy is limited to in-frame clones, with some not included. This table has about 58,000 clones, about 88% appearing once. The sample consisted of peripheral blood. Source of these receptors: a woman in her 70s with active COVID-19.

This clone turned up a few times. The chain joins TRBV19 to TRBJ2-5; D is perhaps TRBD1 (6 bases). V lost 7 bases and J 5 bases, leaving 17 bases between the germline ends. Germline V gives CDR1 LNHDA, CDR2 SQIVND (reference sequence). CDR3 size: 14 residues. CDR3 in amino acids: CASNQGRTAETQYF. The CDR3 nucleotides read TGTGCCAGTAATCAGGGGAGAACCGCGGAGACCCAGTACTTC.

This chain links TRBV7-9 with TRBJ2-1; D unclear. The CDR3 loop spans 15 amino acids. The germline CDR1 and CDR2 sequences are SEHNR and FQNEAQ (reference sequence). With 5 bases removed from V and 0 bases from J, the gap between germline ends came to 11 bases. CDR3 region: CASSPRSHSYNEQFF. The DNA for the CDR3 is TGTGCCAGCAGCCCCCGGAGTCACTCCTACAATGAGCAGTTCTTC.

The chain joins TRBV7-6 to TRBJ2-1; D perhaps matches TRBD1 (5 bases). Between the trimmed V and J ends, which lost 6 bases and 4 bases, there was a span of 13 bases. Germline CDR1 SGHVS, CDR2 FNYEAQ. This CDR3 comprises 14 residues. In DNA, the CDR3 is TGTGCCAGCAGTAAGACAGCCTGGTACAATGAGCAGTTCTTC. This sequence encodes CASSKTAWYNEQFF.

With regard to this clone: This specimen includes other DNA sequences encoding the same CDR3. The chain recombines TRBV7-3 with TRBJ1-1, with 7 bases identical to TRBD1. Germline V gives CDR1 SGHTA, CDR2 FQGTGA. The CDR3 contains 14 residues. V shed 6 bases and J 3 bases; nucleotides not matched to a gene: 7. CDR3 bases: TGTGCCAGCAGTCTTAATACAGGGGACACTGAAGCTTTCTTT. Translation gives CASSLNTGDTEAFF. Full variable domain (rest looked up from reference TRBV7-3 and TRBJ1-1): GAGVSQTPSNKVTEKGKYVELRCDPISGHTALYWYRQSLGQGPEFLIYFQGTGAADDSGLPNDRFFAVRPEGSVSTLKIQRTERGDSAVYLCASSLNTGDTEAFFGQGTRLTVV.

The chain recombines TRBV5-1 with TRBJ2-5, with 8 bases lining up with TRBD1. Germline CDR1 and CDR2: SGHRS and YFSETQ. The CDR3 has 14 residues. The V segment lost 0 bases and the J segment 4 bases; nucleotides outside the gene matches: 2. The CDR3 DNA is TGCGCCAGCAGCTTGGCAACAGGGGGAGAGACCCAGTACTTC. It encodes CASSLATGGETQYF.

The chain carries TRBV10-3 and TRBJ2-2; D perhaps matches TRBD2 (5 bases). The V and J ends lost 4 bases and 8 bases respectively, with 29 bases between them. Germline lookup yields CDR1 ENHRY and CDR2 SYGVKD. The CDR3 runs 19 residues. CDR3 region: CAISVLEFGPQRVRGELFF. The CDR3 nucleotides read TGTGCCATCAGTGTCTTAGAATTCGGTCCCCAGAGGGTTCGGGGGGAGCTGTTTTTT.

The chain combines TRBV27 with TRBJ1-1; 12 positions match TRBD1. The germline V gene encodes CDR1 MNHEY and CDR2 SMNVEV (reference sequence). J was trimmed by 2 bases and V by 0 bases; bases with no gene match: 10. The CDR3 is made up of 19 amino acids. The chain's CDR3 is CASSLSVPGQGAPNTEAFF. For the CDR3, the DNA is TGTGCCAGCAGTTTATCGGTCCCGGGACAGGGGGCGCCCAACACTGAAGCTTTCTTT.

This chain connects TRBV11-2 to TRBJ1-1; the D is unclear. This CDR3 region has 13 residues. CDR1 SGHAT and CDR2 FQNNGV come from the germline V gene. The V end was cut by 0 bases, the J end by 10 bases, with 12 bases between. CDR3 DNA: TGTGCCAGCAGCTTAGATCGAGGCGCGGGAGCTTTCTTT. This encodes CASSLDRGAGAFF. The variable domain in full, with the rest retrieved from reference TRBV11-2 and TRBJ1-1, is EAGVAQSPRYKIIEKRQSVAFWCNPISGHATLYWYQQILGQGPKLLIQFQNNGVVDDSQLPKDRFSAERLKGVDSTLKIQPAKLEDSAVYLCASSLDRGAGAFFGQGTRLTVV.

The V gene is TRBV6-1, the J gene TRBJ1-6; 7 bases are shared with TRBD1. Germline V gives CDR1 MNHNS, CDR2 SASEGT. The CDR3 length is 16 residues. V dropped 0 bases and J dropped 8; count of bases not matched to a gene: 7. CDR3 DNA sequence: TGTGCCAGCAGTGAAGCGGTAGGACAGGAGGATTCACCCCTCCACTTT. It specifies CASSEAVGQEDSPLHF.